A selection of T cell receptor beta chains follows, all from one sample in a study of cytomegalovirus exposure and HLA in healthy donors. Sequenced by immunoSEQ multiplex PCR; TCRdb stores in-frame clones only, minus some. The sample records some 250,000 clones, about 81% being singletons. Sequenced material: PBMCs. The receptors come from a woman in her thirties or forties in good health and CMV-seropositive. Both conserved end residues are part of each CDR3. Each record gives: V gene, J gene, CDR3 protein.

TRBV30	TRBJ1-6	CACGVSPLF
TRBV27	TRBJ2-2	CASSLTSGSTGELFF
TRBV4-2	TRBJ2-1	CASSQEAWDRDNEQFF
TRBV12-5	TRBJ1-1	CASGQGDFYTEAFF
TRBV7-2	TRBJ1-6	CASSFRDSLYSPLHF
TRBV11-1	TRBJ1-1	CASNPGQGAPRGFQAFF
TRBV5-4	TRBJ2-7	CATRQGENKQYF
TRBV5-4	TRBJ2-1	CASSRGGADYNEQFF
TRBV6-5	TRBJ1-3	CASSYSGTGSGNTIYF
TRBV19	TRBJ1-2	CATPPRGGDGYGYTF
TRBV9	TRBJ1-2	CASSAQGQRSYGYTF
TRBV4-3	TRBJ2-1	CASSQSGLAAYEQFF
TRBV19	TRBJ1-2	CASSKRTESYGYTF
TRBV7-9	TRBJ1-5	CASSLGPGQPQHF
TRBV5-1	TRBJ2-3	CASRRVLAERTDTQYF
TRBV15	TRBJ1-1	CATSRPLDRGRVNTEAFF
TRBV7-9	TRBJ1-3	CSSTPGGNTIYF
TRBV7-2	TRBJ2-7	CASSLQGLGEQYF
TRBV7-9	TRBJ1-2	CSSSLGGLHWGYTF
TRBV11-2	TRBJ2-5	CASSLERGRETQYF
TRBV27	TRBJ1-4	CASSGQGALNEKLFF
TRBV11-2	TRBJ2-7	CASSLWTASYEQYF
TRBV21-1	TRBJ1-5	CASSTEIRQPQHF
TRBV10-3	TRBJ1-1	CAIRPAKTQNTEAFF
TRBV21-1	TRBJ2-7	CASSKGFRTSGTNYEQYF
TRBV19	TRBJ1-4	CASSRTGRNEKLFF
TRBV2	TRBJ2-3	CASSSPDTVLLDTQYF
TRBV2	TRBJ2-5	CASSELAAAETQYF
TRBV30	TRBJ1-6	CAVISEDREWYNSPLHF
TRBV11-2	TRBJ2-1	CASSLAGAYNEQFF
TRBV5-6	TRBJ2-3	CATLLGTVTDTQYF
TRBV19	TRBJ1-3	CASYREQAGNTIYF
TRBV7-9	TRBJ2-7	CASGPGGYEQYF
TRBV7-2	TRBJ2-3	CASSLGYGKTITDTQYF
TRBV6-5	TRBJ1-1	CASQQGEGEAFF
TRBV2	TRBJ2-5	CASSAPTSGGGETQYF
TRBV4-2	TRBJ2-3	CASSQVSGGASTDTQYF
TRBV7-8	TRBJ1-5	CASSLVFRVGQPQHF
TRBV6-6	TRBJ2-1	CASSRGTSGYNEQFF
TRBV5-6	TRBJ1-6	CASSLDSYSPLHF
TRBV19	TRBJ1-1	CASSRPQTGATEAFF
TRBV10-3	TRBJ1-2	CAISEDMDSLYGYTF
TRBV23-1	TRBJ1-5	CASSQSTGWNQPQHF
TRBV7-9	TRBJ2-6	CASSPGHLRSPGANVLTF
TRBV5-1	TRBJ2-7	CASSVGLAGNSYEQYF
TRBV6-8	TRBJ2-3	CASSYRTLAGPSSTDTQYF
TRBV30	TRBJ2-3	CAWTRFQGNTDTQYF